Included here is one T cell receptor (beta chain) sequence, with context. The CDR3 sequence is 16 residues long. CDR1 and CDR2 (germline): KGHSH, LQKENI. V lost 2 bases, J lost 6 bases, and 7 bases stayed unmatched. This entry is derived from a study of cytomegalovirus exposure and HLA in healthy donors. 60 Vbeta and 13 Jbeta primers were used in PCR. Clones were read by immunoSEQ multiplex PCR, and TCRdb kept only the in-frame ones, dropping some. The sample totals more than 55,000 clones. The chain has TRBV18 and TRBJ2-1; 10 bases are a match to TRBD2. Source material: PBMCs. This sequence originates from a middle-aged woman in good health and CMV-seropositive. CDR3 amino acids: CASSPVQAGGPNEQFF. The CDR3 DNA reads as TGTGCCAGCTCACCAGTACAAGCGGGAGGGCCCAATGAGCAGTTCTTC.